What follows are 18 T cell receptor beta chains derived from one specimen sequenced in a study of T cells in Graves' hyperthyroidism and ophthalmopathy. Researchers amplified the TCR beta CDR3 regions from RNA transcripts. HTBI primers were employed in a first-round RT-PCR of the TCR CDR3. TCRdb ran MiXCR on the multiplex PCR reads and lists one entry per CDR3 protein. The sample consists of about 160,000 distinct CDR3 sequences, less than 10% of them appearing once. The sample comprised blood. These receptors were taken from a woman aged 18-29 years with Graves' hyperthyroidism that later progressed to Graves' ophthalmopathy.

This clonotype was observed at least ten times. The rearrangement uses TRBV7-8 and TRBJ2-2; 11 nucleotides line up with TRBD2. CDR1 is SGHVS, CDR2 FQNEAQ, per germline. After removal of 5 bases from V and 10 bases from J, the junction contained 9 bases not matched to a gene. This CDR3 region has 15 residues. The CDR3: CASSPLRLAGKELFF. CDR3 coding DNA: TGTGCCAGCAGCCCCCTTAGACTAGCGGGGAAGGAGCTGTTTTTT.

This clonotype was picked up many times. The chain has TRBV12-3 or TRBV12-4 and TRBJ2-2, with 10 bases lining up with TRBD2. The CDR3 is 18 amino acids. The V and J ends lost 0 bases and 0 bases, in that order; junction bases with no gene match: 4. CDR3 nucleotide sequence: TGTGCCAGCAGTTTAGCTAGCGGGGGGACCTCGAACACCGGGGAGCTGTTTTTT. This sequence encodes CASSLASGGTSNTGELFF.

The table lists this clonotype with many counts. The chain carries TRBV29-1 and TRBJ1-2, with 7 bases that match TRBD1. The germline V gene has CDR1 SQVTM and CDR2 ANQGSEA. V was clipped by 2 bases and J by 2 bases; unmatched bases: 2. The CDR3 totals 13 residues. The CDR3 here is CSVEQGENYGYTF. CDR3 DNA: TGCAGCGTTGAACAGGGGGAAAACTATGGCTACACCTTC.

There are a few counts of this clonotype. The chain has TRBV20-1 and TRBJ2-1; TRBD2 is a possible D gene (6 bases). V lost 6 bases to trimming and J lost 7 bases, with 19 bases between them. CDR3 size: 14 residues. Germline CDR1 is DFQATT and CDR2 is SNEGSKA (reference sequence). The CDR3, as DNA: TGCAGTGCCATTGCCAAAGCGGGTAGGAATGAGCAGTTCTTC. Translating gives CSAIAKAGRNEQFF.

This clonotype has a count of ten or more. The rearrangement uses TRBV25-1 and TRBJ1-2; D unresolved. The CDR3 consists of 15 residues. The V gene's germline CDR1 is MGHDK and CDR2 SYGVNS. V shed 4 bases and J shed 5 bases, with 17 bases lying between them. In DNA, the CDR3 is TGTGCCAGCAGTGGGGAATACGCACCCTGGTATGGCTACACCTTC. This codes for CASSGEYAPWYGYTF.

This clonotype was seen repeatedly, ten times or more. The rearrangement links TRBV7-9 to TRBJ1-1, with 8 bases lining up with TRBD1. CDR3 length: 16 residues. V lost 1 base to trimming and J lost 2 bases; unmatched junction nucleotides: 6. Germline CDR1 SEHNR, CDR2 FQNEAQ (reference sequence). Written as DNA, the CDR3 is TGTGCCAGCAGCTTAGTACGCGGGACAGGTAACACTGAAGCTTTCTTT. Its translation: CASSLVRGTGNTEAFF.

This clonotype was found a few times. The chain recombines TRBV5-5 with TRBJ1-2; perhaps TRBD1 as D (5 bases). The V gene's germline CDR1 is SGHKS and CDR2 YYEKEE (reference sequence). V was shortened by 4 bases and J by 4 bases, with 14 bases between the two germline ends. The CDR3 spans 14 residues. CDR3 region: CASSLLGDGYGYTF. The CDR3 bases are TGTGCCAGCAGCCTCCTGGGGGACGGCTATGGCTACACCTTC.

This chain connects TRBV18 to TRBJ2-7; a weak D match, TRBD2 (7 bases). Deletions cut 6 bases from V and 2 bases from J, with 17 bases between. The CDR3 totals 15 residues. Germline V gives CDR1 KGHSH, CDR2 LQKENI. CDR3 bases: TGTGCCAGCTCGGGGGGGGGCAAATCGACCTACGAGCAGTACTTC. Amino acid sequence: CASSGGGKSTYEQYF. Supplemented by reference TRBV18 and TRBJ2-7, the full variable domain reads NAGVMQNPRHLVRRRGQEARLRCSPMKGHSHVYWYRQLPEEGLKFMVYLQKENIIDESGMPKERFSAEFPKEGPSILRIQQVVRGDSAAYFCASSGGGKSTYEQYFGPGTRLTVT.

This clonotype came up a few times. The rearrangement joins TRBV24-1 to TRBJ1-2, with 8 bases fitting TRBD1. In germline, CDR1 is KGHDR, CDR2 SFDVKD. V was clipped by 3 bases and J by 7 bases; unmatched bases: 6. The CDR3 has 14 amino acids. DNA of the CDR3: TGTGCCACCAGTGATGATGACAGGGGCGGTGGCTACACCTTC. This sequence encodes CATSDDDRGGGYTF.

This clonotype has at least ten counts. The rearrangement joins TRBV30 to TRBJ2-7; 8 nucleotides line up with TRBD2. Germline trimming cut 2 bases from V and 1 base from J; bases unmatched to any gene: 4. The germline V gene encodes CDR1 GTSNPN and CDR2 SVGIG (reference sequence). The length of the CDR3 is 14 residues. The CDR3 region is CAWSTGGGSYEQYF. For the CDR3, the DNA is TGTGCCTGGAGTACCGGGGGGGGGTCCTACGAGCAGTACTTC. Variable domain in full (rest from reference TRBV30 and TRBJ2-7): SQTIHQWPATLVQPVGSPLSLECTVEGTSNPNLYWYRQAAGRGLQLLFYSVGIGQISSEVPQNLSASRPQDRQFILSSKKLLLSDSGFYLCAWSTGGGSYEQYFGPGTRLTVT.

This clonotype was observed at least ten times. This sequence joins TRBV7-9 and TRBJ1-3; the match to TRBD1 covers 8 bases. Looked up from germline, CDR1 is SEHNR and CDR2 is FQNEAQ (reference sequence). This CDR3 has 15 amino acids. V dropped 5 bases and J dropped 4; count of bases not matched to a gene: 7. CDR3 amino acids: CASSMDRASGNTIYF. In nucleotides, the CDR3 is TGTGCCAGCAGCATGGACAGGGCATCGGGAAACACCATATATTTT.

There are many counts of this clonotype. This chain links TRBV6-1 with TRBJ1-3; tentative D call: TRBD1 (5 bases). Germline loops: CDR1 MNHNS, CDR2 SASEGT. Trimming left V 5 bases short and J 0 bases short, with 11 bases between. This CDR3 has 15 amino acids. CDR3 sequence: CASSSGLSSGNTIYF. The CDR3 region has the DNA TGTGCCAGCAGTTCGGGACTCTCCTCTGGAAACACCATATATTTT.

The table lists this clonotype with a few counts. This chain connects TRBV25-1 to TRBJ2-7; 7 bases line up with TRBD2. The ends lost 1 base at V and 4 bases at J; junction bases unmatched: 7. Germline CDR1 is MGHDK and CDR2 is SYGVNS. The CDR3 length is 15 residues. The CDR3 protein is CASSESGGGLYEQYF. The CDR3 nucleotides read TGTGCCAGCAGTGAATCTGGGGGAGGGCTTTACGAGCAGTACTTC.

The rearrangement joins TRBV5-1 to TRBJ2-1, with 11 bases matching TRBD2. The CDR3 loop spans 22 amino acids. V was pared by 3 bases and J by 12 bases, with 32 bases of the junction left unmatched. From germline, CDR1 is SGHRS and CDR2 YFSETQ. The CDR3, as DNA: TGCGCCAGCAGCTCGCCTAAGGTCCCACTAGCGGGAGTTACTCCCCAAAGGGAAGGGCAGTTCTTC. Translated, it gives CASSSPKVPLAGVTPQREGQFF.

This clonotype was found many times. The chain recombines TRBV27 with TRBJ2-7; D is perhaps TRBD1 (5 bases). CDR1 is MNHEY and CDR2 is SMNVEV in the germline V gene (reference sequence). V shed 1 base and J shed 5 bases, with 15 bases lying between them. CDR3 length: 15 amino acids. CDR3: CASSLLGRESHEQYF. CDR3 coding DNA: TGTGCCAGCAGTTTATTGGGCAGGGAATCCCACGAGCAGTACTTC.

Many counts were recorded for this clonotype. CDR3 bases: TGTGCCAGCAGGGAATACGACAGAGAGAACACTGAAGCTTTCTTT. Amino acids: CASREYDRENTEAFF. V usage is TRBV2 and J usage is TRBJ1-1; possibly TRBD1 for D (5 bases). The germline CDR1 and CDR2 sequences are SNHLY and FYNNEI. The CDR3 totals 15 residues. Trimming removed 6 bases at V and 1 base at J, with 15 bases between.

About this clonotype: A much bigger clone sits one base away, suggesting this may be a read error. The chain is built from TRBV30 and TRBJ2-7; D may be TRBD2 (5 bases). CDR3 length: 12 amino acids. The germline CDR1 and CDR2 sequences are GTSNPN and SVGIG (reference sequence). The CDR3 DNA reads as TGTGCCTGGAGTGTATCGGGGATAGAGCAGCACTTC. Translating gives CAWSVSGIEQHF.

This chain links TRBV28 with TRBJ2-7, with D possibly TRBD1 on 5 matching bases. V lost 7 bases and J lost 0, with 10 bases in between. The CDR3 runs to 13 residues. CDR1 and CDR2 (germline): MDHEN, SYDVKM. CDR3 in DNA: TGTGCCAGCACTATTGACAGCTCCTACGAGCAGTACTTC. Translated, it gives CASTIDSSYEQYF.